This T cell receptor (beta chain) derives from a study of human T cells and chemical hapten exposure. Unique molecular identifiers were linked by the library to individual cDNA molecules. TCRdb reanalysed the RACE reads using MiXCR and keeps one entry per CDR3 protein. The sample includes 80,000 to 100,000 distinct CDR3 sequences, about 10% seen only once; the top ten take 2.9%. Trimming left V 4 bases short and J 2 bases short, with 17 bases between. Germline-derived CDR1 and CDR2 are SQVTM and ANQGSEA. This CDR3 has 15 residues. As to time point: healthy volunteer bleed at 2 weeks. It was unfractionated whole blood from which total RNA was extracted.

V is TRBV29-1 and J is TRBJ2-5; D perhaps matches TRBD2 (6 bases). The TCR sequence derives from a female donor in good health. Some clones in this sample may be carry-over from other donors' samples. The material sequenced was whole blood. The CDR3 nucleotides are TGCAGCGTTGCGCCCAGGGCGGGGACTCAAGAGACCCAGTACTTC. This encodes CSVAPRAGTQETQYF.